The source of this T cell receptor beta chain is a study of blood T cell repertoires in COVID-19. Per the study methods: Using reference gene primer amplification, nucleated cell counts were estimated. Assay used: immunoSEQ multiplex PCR; TCRdb lists only in-frame clones, some missing. Clone size and the V and J calls come from that table; the DNA yielded D and trimming. Of roughly 180,000 clones in the sample, roughly 78% were seen once. There are 13 residues in the CDR3. Germline CDR1 is SGHNT and CDR2 is YYREEE (reference sequence). Trimming cost V 2 bases and J 3 bases; bases outside gene matches: 1.

What was sequenced was peripheral blood. This rearrangement joins TRBV5-4 to TRBJ2-5, with 7 nucleotides matching TRBD1. This TCR was recovered from a woman aged 60-75 years with COVID-19, enrolled during active disease. This CDR3 reads CASSFTGEETQYF. In nucleotides, the CDR3 is TGTGCCAGCAGCTTCACAGGGGAAGAGACCCAGTACTTC.